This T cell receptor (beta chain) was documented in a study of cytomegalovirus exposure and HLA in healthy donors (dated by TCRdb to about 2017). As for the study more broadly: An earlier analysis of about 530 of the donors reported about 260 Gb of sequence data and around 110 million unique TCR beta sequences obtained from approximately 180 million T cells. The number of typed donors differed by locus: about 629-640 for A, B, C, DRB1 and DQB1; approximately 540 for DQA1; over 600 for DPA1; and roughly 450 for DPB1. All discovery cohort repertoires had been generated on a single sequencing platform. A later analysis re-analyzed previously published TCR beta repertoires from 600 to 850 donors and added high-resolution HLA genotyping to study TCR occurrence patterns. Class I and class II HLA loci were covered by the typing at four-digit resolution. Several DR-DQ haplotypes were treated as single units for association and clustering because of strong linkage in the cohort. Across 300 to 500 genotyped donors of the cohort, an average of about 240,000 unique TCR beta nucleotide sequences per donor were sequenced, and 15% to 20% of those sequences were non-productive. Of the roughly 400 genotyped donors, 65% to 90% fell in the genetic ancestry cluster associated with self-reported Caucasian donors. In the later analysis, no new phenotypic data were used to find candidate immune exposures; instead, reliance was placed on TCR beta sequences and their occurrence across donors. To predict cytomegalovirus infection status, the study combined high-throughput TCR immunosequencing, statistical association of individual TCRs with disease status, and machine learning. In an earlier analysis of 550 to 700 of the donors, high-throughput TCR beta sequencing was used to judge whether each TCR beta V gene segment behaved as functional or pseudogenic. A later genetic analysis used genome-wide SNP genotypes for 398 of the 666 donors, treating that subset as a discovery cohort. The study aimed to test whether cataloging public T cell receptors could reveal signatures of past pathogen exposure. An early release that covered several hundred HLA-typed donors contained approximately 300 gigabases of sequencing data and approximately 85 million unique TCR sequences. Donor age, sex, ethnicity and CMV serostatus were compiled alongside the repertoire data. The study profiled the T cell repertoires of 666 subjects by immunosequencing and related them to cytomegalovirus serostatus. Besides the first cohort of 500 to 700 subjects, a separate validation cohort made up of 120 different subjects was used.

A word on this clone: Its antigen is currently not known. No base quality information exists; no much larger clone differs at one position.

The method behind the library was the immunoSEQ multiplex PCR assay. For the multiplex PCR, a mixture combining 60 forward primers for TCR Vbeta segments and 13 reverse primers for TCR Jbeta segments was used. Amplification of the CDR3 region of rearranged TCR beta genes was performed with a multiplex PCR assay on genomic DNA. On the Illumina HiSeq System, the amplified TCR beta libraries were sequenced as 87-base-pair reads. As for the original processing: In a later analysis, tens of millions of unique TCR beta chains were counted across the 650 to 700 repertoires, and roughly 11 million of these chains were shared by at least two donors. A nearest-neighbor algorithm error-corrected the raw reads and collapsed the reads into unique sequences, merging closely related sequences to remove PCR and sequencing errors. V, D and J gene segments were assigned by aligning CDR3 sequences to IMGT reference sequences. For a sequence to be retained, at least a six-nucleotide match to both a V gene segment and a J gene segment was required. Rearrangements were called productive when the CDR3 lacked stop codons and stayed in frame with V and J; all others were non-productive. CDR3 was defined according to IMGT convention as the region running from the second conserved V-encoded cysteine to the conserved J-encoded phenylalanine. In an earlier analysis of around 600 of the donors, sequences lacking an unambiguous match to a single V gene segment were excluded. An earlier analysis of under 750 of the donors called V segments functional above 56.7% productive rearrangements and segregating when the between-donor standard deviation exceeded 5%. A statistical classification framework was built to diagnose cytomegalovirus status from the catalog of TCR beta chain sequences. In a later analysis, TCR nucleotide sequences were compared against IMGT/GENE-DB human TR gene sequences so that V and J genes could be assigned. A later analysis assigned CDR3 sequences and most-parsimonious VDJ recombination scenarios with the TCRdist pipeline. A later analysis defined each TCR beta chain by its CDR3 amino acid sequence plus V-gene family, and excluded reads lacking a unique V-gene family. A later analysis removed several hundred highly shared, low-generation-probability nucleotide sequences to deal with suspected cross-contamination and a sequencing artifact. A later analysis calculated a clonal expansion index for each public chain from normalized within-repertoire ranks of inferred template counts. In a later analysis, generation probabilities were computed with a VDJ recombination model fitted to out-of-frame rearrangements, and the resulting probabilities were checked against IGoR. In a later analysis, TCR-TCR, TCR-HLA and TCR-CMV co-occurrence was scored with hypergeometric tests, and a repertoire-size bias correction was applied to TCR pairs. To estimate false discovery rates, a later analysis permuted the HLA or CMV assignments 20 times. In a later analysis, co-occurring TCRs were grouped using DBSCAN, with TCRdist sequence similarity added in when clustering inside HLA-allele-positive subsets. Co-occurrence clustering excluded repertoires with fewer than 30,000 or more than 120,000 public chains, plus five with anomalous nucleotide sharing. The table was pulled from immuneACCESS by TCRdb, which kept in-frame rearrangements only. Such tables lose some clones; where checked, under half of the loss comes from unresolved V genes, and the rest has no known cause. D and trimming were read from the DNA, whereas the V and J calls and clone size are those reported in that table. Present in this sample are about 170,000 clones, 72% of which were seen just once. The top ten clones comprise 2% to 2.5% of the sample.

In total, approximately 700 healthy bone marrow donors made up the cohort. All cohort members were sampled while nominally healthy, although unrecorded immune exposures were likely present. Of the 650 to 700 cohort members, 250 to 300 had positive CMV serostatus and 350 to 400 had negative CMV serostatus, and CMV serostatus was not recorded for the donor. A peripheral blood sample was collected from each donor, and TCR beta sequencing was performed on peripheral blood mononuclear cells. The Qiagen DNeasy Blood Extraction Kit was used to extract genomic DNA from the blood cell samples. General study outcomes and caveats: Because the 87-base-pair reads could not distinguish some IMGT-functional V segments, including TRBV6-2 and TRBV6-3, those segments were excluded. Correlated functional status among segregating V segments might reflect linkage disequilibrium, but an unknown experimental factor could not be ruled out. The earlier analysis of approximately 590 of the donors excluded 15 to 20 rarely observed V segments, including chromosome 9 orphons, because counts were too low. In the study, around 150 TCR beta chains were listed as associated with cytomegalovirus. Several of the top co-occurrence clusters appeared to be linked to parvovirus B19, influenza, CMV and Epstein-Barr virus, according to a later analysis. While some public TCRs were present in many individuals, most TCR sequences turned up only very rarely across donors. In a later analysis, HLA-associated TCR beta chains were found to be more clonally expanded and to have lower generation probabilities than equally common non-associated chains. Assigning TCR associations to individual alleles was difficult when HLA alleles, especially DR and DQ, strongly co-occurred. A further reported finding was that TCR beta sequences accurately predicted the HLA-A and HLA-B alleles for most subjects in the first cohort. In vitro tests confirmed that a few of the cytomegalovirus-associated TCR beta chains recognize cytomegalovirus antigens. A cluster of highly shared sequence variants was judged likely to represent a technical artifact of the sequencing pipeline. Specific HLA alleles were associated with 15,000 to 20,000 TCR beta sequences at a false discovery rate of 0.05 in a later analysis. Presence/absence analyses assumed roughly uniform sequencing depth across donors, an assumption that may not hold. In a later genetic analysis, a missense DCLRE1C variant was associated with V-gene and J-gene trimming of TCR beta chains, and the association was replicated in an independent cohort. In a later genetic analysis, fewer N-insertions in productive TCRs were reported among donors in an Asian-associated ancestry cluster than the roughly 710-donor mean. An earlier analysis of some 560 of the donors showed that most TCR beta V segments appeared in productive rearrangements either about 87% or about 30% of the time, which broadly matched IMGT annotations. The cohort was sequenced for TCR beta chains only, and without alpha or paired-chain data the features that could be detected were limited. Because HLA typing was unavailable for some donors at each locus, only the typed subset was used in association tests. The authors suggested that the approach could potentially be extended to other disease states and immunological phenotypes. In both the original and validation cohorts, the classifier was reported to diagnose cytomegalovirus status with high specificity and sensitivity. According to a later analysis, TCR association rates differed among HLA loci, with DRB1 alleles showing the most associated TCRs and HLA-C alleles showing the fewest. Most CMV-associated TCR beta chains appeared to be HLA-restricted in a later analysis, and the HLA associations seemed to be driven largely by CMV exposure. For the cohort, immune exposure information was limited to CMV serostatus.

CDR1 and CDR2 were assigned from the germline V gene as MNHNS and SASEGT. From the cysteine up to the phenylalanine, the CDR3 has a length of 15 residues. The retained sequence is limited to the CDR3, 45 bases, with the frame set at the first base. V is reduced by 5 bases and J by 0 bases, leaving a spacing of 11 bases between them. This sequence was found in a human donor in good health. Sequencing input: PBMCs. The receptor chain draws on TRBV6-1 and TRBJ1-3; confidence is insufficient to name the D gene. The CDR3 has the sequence CASSPDWSSGNTIYF. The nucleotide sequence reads TGTGCCAGCAGTCCAGACTGGAGCTCTGGAAACACCATATATTTT.